This T cell receptor (beta chain) was profiled in a study of esophageal squamous cell carcinoma under preoperative chemotherapy (dated by TCRdb to between 2018 and 2020). The study in broad terms: In the study, TCR repertoires were profiled in both peripheral blood T cells and tumor-infiltrating lymphocytes. The study assessed how paclitaxel-nedaplatin chemotherapy affected T-cell receptor repertoires in patients with esophageal squamous cell carcinoma. A handful of patients with primary esophageal squamous cell carcinoma made up the cohort. Repertoires were compared between samples taken before and after paclitaxel-nedaplatin therapy.

Reading the label with the study, this specimen's time point is: before preoperative PTX-NDP chemotherapy. Patients received paclitaxel-nedaplatin as preoperative chemotherapy before surgery. The germline V gene yields MRHNA for CDR1 and SNTAGT for CDR2. The V end loses 0 bases and the J end loses 5 bases, and a stretch of 5 bases separates them. The CDR3 spans 13 residues, from the cysteine through the phenylalanine. Here the CDR3 DNA is all that survives: 39 bases in frame from base 1. Ten or more counts support this clonotype. Which antigen it targets is not known. No much larger clonotype is one base removed from it; base qualities were not supplied. Points the paper makes about the study in general: The analysis included only a few patients with esophageal squamous cell carcinoma, making the cohort small. Clonotype frequencies shifted immediately and substantially under paclitaxel-nedaplatin therapy, and abundant clones were more likely to contract than to amplify. After chemotherapy, peripheral T cells showed a significant rise in TCR diversity, whereas tumor-infiltrating lymphocytes did not. Tumor-infiltrating lymphocytes after treatment appeared to come partly from peripheral T cells migrating into the tumor, rather than solely from local clonal changes.

Library generation was performed with PCR. TCRdb records HiSeq X Ten as the sequencer. High-throughput sequencing was used to characterize the TCR repertoires. TCRdb reanalyzed the raw reads on its own, using fastp at Q25 for trimming and MiXCR for clone calling, and kept in-frame beta chains. Rows are combined by CDR3 protein, so each entry shows the most common genes and DNA. Present in this sample are 16,000 or so distinct CDR3 sequences, approximately 61% of which were seen just once. The ten largest clones capture around half of the sample. The chain is made from TRBV6-4 and TRBJ2-1; perhaps TRBD1 is the D gene, with 5 bases matching. This clonotype was obtained from a human donor with esophageal squamous cell carcinoma. The donor label of this sample is uncertain. Sampling was conducted from a patient given preoperative chemotherapy. The nucleotide sequence is given as TGTGCCAGCAGTGACTCGGACAACAATGAGCAGTTCTTC. Translated, it gives CASSDSDNNEQFF.